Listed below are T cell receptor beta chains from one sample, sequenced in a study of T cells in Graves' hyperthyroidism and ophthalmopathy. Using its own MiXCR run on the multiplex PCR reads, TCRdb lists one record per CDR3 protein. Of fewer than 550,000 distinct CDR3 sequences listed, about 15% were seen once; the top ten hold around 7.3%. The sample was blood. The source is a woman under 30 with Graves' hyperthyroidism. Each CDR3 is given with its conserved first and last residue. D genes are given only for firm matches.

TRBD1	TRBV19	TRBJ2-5	CASIGGQGEETQYF
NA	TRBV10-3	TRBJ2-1	CAISEGGSRYHEQFF
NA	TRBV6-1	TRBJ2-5	CASSTQMETQYF
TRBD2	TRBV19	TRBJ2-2	CASSPRGLAGDGELFF
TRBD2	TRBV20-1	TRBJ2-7	CSAAPTSGGVYEQYF
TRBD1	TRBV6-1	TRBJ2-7	CASSTGGRSYEQYF
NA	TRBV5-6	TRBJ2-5	CASTRQAGETQYF
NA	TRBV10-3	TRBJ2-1	CAIRTDSASANEQFF
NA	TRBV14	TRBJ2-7	CASSQGNSPYEQYF
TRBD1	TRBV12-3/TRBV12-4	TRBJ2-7	CASSWTGASSYEQYF
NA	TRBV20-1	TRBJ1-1	CSAGRGWDTEAFF
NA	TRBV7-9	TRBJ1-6	CASSTPPGEGGYNSPLHF
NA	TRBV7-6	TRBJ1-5	CASSPPPWGTPNQPQHF
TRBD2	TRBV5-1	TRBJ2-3	CASSLAIAGGSTDTQYF
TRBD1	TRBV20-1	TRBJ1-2	CSANTPGQGYYGYTF
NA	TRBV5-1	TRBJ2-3	CASSRFERRITDTQYF
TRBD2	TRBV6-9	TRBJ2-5	CASSYSGTSGLQETQYF
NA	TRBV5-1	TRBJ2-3	CASSSPPGGTDTQYF
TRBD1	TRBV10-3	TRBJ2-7	CAISESTGGTYEQYF
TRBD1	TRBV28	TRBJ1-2	CASSSAGTGTAYGYTF
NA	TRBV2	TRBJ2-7	CASAEDSISYEQYF
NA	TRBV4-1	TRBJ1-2	CASSQVEGEYGYTF
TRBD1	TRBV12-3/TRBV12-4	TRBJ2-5	CASSPPRDRFQETQYF
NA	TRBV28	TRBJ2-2	CASSLSWASAPSSVPGELFF
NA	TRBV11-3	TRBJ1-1	CASSTVRNTEAFF
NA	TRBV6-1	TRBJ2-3	CASSEQRDTQYF
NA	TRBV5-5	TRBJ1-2	CASRRGMDYGYTF
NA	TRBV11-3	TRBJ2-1	CASSLGGVGKFF
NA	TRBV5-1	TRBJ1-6	CASSLQGYNSPLHF
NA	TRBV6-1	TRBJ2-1	CASSDRWDNEQFF
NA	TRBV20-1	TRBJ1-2	CSASWGKDGYTF
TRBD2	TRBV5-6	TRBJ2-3	CASSLRGTSASTDTQYF
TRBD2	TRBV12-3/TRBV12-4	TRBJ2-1	CAGRGCILVYNEQFF